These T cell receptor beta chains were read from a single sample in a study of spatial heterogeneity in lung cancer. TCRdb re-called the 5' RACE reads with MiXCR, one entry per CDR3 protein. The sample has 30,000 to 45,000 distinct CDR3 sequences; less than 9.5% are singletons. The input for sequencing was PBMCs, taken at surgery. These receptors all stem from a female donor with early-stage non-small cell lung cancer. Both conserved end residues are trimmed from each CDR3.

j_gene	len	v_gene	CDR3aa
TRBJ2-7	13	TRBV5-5	ASSFPGTVSYEQY
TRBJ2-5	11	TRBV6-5	ASSYPGVETQY
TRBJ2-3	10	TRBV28	ASSPGADTQY
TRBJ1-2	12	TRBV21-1	ASSTAEELVGYT
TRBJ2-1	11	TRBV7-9	ASSSGRGNEQF
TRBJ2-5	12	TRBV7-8	ASSLSGGVGAQY
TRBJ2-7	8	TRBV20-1	SARAYEQY
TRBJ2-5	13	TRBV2	ASTRTSENQETQY
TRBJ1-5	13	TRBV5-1	ASSLWGGGEEPQH
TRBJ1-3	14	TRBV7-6	ASSLLIGGTGNTIY
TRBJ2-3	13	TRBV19	ASSISGTSSLTQY
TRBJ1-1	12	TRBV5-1	ASSSTDPGTEAF
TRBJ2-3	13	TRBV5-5	ASSLDSLWTDTQY
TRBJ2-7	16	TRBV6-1	ASSEKVHYQRINYEQY
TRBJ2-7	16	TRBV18	ASSPPGQGARIAYEQY
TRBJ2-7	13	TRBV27	ASRYTPGTVYEQY
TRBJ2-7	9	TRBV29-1	SVDLAGKQY
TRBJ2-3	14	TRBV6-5	ASSYSRREGRDTQY
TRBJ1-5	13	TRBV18	ASSPLKDSNQPQH
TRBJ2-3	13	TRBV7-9	ASSLGLASTDTQY
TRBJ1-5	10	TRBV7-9	ASSLRGQPQH
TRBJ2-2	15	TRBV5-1	ASSPTLLRDNTGELF
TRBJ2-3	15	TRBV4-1	ASSQVGSLGGTDTQY
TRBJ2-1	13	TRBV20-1	SARATVRVRNEQF
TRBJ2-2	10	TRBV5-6	ASSPVTGELF
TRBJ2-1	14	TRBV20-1	SAPGTLRGAYNEQF
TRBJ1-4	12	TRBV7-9	ASSPRGRREKLF
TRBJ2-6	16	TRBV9	ASSVGTGMGSGANVLT
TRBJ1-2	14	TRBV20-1	SAIGTGGASNYGYT
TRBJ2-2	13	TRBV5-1	ASRPSGRSTGELF
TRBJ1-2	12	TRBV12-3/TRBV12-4	ASSTDRGMGGYT
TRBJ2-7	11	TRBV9	ASSVGSSYEQY
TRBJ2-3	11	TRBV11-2	ASSQPDTDTQY
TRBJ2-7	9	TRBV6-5	ASSDVYEQY
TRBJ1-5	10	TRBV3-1	ASSQGIGPQH
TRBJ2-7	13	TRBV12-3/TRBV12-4	ASSPAVGSSYEQY
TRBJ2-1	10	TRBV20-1	SATTTPSEQF
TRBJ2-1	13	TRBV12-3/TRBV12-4	ASSPGRRAYNEQF
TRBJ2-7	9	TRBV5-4	ASSFLGEQY
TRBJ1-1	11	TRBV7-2	ASSFGRLTEAF
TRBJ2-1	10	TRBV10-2	ASSVGEGEQF
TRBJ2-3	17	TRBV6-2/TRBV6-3	ASSYPPPRLARDTDTQY
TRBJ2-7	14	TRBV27	ASSPTVGSGVYEQY
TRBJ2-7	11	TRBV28	ASSGTDPDEQY
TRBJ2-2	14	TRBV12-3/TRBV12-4	ASRLDGQWDTGELF
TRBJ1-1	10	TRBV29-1	SVVGGDTEAF
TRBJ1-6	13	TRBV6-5	ASSPPGGSDSPLH
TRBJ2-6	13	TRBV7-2	ASSPASTGANVLT
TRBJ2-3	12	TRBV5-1	ASSSGTSTDTQY
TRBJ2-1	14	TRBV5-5	ASSQRMREMSNEQF
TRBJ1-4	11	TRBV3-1	ASSQNTDEKLF
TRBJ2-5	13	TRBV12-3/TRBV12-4	ASSPGLAGVETQY
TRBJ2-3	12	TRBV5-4	ASMERGGQDTQY
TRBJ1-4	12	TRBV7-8	ASSLREGDEKLF
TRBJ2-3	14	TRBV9	ASSPRLAGGLDTQY
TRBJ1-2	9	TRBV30	AWSRELSYT
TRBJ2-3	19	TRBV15	ATSRELPGTSGRSSSDTQY
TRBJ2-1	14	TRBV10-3	AISESVSGGPHEQF
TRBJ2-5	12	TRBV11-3	ASSLDPTSKTQY
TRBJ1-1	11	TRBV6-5	ASSASQGPGAF